The T cell receptor beta chain described here comes from a study of response to subunit inactivated influenza vaccine. The study, taken as a whole, reports: It was the authors' suggestion that each seasonal influenza vaccination recruits few new T cells.

This clonotype was counted between two and nine times. Its specificity is unknown. TCRdb re-called the RT-PCR reads through MiXCR, storing one row per CDR3 protein. Of 550,000 to 650,000 distinct CDR3 sequences listed, 12% are singletons. Deletions cut 5 bases from V and 8 bases from J, with 13 bases between. CDR3 length: 13 amino acids. Germline CDR1 and CDR2: SGHTA and FQGNSA. The rearrangement joins TRBV7-2 to TRBJ2-1, with TRBD2 as a possible D gene (5 bases). Sequenced material: PBMCs from blood, taken on the day of vaccination. The source is a man in his fifties who received an inactivated influenza vaccine. The CDR3 DNA sequence: TGTGCCAGCAGCACCCGCACGAGGGATGAGCAGTTCTTC. Translation gives CASSTRTRDEQFF.